These 9 T cell receptor beta chains share one sample of origin, sequenced in a study of T cell changes during pregnancy in multiple sclerosis. TCRdb's copy holds only in-frame clones and misses some; the assay was immunoSEQ multiplex PCR. The data hold some 60,000 clones, with roughly 89% observed a single time. Sequences were obtained from peripheral blood from another person, used as feeder cells. Source of these receptors: a human donor whose cells served as feeder cells for cultures in a pregnancy study.

This clone was seen a handful of times. The genes are TRBV30 and TRBJ1-4; TRBD1 aligns across 11 bases. This CDR3 is 14 amino acids long. Losses at the gene ends were 0 bases for V and 10 bases for J; bases not matched to a gene: 4. The germline CDR1 and CDR2 sequences are GTSNPN and SVGIG (reference sequence). The CDR3 reads CAWSVHGTGGKLFF. For the CDR3, the DNA is TGTGCCTGGAGTGTACATGGGACAGGGGGAAAACTGTTTTTT. Based on the CDR3 plus reference TRBV30 and TRBJ1-4, the full variable domain is SQTIHQWPATLVQPVGSPLSLECTVEGTSNPNLYWYRQAAGRGLQLLFYSVGIGQISSEVPQNLSASRPQDRQFILSSKKLLLSDSGFYLCAWSVHGTGGKLFFGSGTQLSVL.

V and J are TRBV19 and TRBJ1-1; the match to TRBD1 covers 7 bases. The CDR3 sequence is 12 residues long. Germline V CDR1 and CDR2: LNHDA, SQIVND (reference sequence). Trimming removed 4 bases from V and 6 bases from J; junction bases left unmatched: 2. DNA of the CDR3: TGTGCCAGTAGTACAGGACAGGCTGAAGCTTTCTTT. The encoded protein is CASSTGQAEAFF. The variable domain in full, with the rest retrieved from reference TRBV19 and TRBJ1-1, is DGGITQSPKYLFRKEGQNVTLSCEQNLNHDAMYWYRQDPGQGLRLIYYSQIVNDFQKGDIAEGYSVSREKKESFPLTVTSAQKNPTAFYLCASSTGQAEAFFGQGTRLTVV.

The rearrangement joins TRBV5-1 to TRBJ2-5; TRBD1 matches at 10 bases. The CDR3 runs 14 residues. The V gene's germline CDR1 is SGHRS and CDR2 YFSETQ. J gave up 3 bases and V 5 bases, and 4 bases lay outside the gene matches. Here the CDR3 reads CASSPGTGEETQYF. The DNA for the CDR3 is TGCGCCAGCAGTCCCGGGACAGGGGAAGAGACCCAGTACTTC.

A note on this clone: This sample includes further DNA sequences coding for the same CDR3. The J gene is TRBJ1-1, the V gene TRBV5-1; D is uncertain. There are 13 residues in the CDR3. Per the germline V gene, CDR1 is SGHRS and CDR2 is YFSETQ. With 2 bases removed from V and 1 base from J, the gap between germline ends came to 6 bases. This CDR3 reads CASSFSRNTEAFF. The CDR3, as DNA: TGCGCCAGCAGCTTCAGCAGGAACACTGAAGCTTTCTTT.

The chain is built from TRBV5-1 and TRBJ2-6; no clear D gene. V was trimmed by 0 bases and J by 0 bases, leaving 10 bases between them. The CDR3 has 17 amino acids. CDR1 SGHRS and CDR2 YFSETQ come from the germline V gene. The CDR3 nucleotides are TGCGCCAGCAGCTTGGCCACCACCAACTCTGGGGCCAACGTCCTGACTTTC. It specifies CASSLATTNSGANVLTF.

CDR3 loop: CASSLFGLAANTGELFF. The CDR3, as DNA: TGTGCCAGCAGTTTATTTGGGTTGGCGGCGAACACCGGGGAGCTGTTTTTT. The genes are TRBV27 and TRBJ2-2; unclear D gene. With 1 base removed from V and 0 bases from J, the gap between germline ends came to 12 bases. The CDR3 contains 17 residues. Germline CDR1 is MNHEY and CDR2 is SMNVEV (reference sequence).

The genes are TRBV28 and TRBJ1-5, with D possibly TRBD1 on 5 matching bases. Per germline, CDR1 MDHEN and CDR2 SYDVKM. This CDR3 region has 15 residues. Between the trimmed V and J ends, which lost 3 bases and 5 bases, there was a span of 14 bases. The CDR3 sequence: CASSFPGRVDQPQHF. Written as DNA, the CDR3 is TGTGCCAGCAGTTTCCCAGGGCGAGTGGATCAGCCCCAGCATTTT.

J is TRBJ2-5 and V is TRBV5-4, with D perhaps TRBD1 (5 bases). V was trimmed by 2 bases and J by 4 bases, leaving 6 bases between them. The germline CDR1 and CDR2 sequences are SGHNT and YYREEE (reference sequence). CDR3 length: 12 residues. The CDR3 DNA sequence: TGTGCCAGCAGCTTAAGGGGAGAGACCCAGTACTTC. It encodes CASSLRGETQYF.

CDR3 sequence reads: CASSSLAGLGYF. CDR3 nucleotide sequence: TGTGCCAGCAGCTCCCTAGCGGGACTAGGGTATTTT. V gene TRBV7-2 combines with J gene TRBJ2-3, with TRBD2 matching 9 bases. J gave up 14 bases and V 4 bases, and 7 bases lay outside the gene matches. CDR3 length: 12 amino acids. Germline-derived CDR1 and CDR2 are SGHTA and FQGNSA. The whole variable domain, remainder taken from reference TRBV7-2 and TRBJ2-3, is GAGVSQSPSNKVTEKGKDVELRCDPISGHTALYWYRQSLGQGLEFLIYFQGNSAPDKSGLPSDRFSAERTGGSVSTLTIQRTQQEDSAVYLCASSSLAGLGYFGPGTRLTVL.